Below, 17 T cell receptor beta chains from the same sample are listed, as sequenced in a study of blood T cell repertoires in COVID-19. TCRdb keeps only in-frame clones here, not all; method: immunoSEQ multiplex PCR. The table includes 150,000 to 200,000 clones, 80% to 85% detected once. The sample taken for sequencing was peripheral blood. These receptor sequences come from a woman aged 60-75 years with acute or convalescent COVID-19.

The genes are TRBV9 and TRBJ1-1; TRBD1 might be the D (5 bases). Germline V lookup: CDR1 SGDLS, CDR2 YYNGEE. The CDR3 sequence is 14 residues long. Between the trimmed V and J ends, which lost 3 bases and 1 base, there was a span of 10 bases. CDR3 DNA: TGTGCCAGCAGCGGCCAGGGAAGGAACACTGAAGCTTTCTTT. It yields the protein CASSGQGRNTEAFF.

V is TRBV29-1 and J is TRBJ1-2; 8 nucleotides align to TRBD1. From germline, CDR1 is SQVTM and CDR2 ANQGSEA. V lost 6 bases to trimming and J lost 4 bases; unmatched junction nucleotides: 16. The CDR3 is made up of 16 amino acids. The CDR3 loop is CSVALGGRGQGYGYTF. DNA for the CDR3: TGCAGCGTCGCTCTAGGGGGCAGGGGGCAAGGCTATGGCTACACCTTC.

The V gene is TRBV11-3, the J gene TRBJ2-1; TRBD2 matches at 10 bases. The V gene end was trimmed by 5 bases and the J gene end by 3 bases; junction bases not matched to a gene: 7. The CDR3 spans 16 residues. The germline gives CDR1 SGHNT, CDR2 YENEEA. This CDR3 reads CASSPHSSGGYNEQFF. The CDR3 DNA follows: TGTGCCAGCAGCCCCCACTCTAGCGGGGGCTACAATGAGCAGTTCTTC.

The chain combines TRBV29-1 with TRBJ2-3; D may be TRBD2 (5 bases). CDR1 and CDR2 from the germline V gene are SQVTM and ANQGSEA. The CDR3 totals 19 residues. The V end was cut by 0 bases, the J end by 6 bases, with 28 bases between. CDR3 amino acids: CSVEDPLSTGRVTGDTQYF. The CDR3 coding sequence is TGCAGCGTTGAAGATCCCCTCTCGACTGGGCGGGTCACTGGCGATACGCAGTATTTT.

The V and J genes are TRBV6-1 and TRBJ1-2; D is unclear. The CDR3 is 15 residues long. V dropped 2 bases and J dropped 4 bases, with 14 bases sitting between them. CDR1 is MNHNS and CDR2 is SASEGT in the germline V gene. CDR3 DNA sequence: TGTGCCAGCAGTGAACCGCGGCGGTCCTCCTATGGCTACACCTTC. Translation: CASSEPRRSSYGYTF.

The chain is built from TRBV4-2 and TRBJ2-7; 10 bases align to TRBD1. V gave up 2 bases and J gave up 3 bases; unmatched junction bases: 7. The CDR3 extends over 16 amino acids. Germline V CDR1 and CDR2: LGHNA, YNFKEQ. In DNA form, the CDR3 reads TGTGCCAGCAGCCAAAACCGGGACAGGGGATTCTACGAGCAGTACTTC. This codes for CASSQNRDRGFYEQYF.

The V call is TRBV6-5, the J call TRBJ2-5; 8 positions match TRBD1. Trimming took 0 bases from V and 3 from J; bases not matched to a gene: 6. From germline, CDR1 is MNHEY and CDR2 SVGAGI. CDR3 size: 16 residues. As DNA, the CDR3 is TGTGCCAGCAGTTACTCGACTGGACAGGGCAAAGAGACCCAGTACTTC. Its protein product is CASSYSTGQGKETQYF.

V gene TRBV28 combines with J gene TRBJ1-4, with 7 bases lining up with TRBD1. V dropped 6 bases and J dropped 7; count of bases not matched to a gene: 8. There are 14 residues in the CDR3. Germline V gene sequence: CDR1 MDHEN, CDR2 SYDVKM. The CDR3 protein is CASSYDRVGEKLFF. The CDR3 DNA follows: TGTGCCAGCAGCTACGACAGGGTGGGTGAAAAACTGTTTTTT. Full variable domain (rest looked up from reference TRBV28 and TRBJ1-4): DVKVTQSSRYLVKRTGEKVFLECVQDMDHENMFWYRQDPGLGLRLIYFSYDVKMKEKGDIPEGYSVSREKKERFSLILESASTNQTSMYLCASSYDRVGEKLFFGSGTQLSVL.

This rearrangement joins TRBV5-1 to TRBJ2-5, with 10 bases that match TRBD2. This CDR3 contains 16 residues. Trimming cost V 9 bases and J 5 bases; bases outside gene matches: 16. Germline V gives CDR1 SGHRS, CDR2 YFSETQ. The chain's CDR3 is CATSPTGTSVRETQYF. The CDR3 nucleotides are TGCGCCACCTCCCCCACCGGGACTAGCGTCCGGGAGACCCAGTACTTC.

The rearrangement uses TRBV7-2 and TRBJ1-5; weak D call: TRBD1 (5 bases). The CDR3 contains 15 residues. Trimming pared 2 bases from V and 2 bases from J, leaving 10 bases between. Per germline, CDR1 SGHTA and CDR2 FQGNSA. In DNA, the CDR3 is TGTGCCAGCAGCTTAAGTGGAGGGGGCAATCAGCCCCAGCATTTT. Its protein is CASSLSGGGNQPQHF. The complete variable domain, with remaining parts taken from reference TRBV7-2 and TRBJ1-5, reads GAGVSQSPSNKVTEKGKDVELRCDPISGHTALYWYRQSLGQGLEFLIYFQGNSAPDKSGLPSDRFSAERTGGSVSTLTIQRTQQEDSAVYLCASSLSGGGNQPQHFGDGTRLSIL.

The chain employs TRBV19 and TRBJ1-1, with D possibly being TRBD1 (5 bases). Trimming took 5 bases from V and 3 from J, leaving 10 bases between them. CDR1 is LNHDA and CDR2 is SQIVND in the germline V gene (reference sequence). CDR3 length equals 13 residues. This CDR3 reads CASSVDTDTEAFF. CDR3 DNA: TGTGCCAGTAGTGTGGACACGGACACTGAAGCTTTCTTT.

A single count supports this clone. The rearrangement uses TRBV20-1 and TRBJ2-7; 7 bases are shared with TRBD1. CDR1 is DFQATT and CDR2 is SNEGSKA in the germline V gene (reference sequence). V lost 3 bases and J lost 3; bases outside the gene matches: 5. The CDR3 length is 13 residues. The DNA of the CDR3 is TGCAGTGCTAGTATCTACAGGGGCTACGAGCAGTACTTC. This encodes CSASIYRGYEQYF.

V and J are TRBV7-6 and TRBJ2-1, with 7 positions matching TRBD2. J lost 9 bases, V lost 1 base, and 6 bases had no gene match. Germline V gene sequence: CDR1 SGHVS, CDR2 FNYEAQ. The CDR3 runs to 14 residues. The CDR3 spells CASSLVGGKVEQFF. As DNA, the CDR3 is TGTGCCAGCAGCTTAGTCGGGGGGAAGGTTGAGCAGTTCTTC.

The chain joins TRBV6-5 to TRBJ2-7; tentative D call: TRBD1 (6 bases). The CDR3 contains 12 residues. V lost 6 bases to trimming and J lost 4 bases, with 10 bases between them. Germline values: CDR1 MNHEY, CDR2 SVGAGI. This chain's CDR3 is CASRGDTYEQYF. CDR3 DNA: TGTGCCAGCAGGGGGGACACATACGAGCAGTACTTC.

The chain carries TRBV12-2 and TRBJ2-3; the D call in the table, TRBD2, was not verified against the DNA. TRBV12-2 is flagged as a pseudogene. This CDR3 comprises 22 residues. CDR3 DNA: TGTGCAAGTCGCTTCCCCATAACTAGCGGGGGGGCGGTTAGGAATGTAACAGATACGCAGTATTTT. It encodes CASRFPITSGGAVRNVTDTQYF.

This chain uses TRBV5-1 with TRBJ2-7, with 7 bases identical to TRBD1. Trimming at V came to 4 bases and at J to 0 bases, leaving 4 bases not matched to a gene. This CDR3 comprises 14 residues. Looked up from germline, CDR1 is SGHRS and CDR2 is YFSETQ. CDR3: CASSGDSSSYEQYF. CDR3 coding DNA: TGCGCCAGCAGCGGGGACAGTAGCTCCTACGAGCAGTACTTC. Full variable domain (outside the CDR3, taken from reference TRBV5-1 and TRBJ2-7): KAGVTQTPRYLIKTRGQQVTLSCSPISGHRSVSWYQQTPGQGLQFLFEYFSETQRNKGNFPGRFSGRQFSNSRSEMNVSTLELGDSALYLCASSGDSSSYEQYFGPGTRLTVT.

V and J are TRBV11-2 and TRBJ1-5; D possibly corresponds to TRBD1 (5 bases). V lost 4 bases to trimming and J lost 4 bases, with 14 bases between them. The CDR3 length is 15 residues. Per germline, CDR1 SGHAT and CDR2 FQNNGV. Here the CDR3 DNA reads TGTGCCAGCAGCTACGGGGCGGGGTTAAATCAGCCCCAGCATTTT. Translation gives CASSYGAGLNQPQHF.